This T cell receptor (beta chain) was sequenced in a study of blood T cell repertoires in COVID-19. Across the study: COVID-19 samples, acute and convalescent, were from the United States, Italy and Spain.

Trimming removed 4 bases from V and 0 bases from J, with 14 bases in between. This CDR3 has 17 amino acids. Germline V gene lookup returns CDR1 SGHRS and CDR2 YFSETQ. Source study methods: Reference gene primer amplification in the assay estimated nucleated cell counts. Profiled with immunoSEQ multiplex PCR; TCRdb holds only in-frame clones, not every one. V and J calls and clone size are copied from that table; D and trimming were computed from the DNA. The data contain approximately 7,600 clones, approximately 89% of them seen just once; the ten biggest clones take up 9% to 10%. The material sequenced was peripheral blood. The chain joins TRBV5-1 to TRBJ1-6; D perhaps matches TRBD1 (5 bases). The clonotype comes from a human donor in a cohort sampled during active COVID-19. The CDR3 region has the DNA TGCGCCAGCAGCAGGGTGACAGCGAGCTCCTATAATTCACCCCTCCACTTT. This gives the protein CASSRVTASSYNSPLHF.